This T cell receptor (beta chain) derives from a study of blood T cell repertoires in COVID-19. On the study more broadly: In each case, the material was cDNA or gDNA derived from T cells, B-cell-depleted T cells, or PBMCs.

The germline V gene has CDR1 SEHNR and CDR2 FQNEAQ (reference sequence). V was clipped by 5 bases and J by 4 bases, with 8 bases between them. The CDR3 has 12 residues. In its sample, this clone was seen once. This table comes from immunoSEQ multiplex PCR, and its TCRdb copy is limited to in-frame clones, with some not included. In the table there are 8,500 or so clones, 80% of which are singletons. The sample taken for sequencing was peripheral blood. This TCR came from a man aged 70-80 years with active COVID-19. The chain links TRBV7-9 to TRBJ2-5; D is ambiguous. This CDR3 reads CASSPPGETQYF. In nucleotides, the CDR3 is TGTGCCAGCAGCCCACCGGGAGAGACCCAGTACTTC.